The sequence of this T cell receptor (beta chain) was determined in a study of synovial regulatory T cells in juvenile arthritis. Germline V lookup: CDR1 SGHTA, CDR2 FQGNSA. The CDR3 consists of 15 residues. This entry has no DNA. Assay: immunoSEQ multiplex PCR; the TCRdb copy retains only in-frame clones and omits some. The sample is made up of roughly 3,000 clones, and the top ten hold 10% to 15% of it. Of note for this clone: The antigen is unknown.

Each patient with active arthritis gave synovial fluid along with matched peripheral blood. Synovial and blood Treg cells had comparable FOXP3 TSDR demethylation. General observations from the study: Across patients, iaTreg TCR repertoires were mostly private, partly shared with synovial Teff and blood CPL.

V is TRBV7-2 and J is TRBJ2-7; absent DNA, TCRdb's TRBD1 call cannot be checked. The receptor was derived from a donor aged 2-29 years with juvenile idiopathic arthritis. The specimen was Treg cells from the synovium. CDR3 protein: CASSLESRGPYEQYF. Combining the CDR3 with reference TRBV7-2 and TRBJ2-7 gives the whole variable domain GAGVSQSPSNKVTEKGKDVELRCDPISGHTALYWYRQSLGQGLEFLIYFQGNSAPDKSGLPSDRFSAERTGGSVSTLTIQRTQQEDSAVYLCASSLESRGPYEQYFGPGTRLTVT.